Listed here is a single TCR beta chain. These data originate in a study of OX40 agonist ivuxolimab in advanced cancers. Across the whole study: Six ivuxolimab dose levels, 0.01 to 10 mg/kg, were given intravenously every 2 weeks.

The table came from immunoSEQ multiplex PCR; TCRdb's copy has only in-frame clones and leaves some out. The sample lists approximately 90,000 clones, approximately 92% occurring once. CDR3 length equals 13 residues. With 3 bases removed from V and 7 bases from J, the gap between germline ends came to 12 bases. Germline CDR1 and CDR2: LGHNT and FRNRAP. V is TRBV12-5 and J is TRBJ1-2; a weak D match, TRBD1 (5 bases). This clonotype was obtained from an adult with an advanced solid tumor such as melanoma, head and neck, liver or kidney cancer. The material was CD4+ or CD8+ T cells sorted from blood, obtained in a trial of the OX40 agonist ivuxolimab. The CDR3: CASGFWGEGGYTF. The CDR3 DNA is TGTGCTAGTGGTTTCTGGGGGGAAGGTGGCTACACCTTC.